Listed here are 2 T cell receptor beta chains from one sample, sequenced in a study of CD8+ T cells in alopecia areata. Once RNA had been extracted, it was reverse transcribed into cDNA to act as the sequencing template. TCRdb's copy holds only in-frame clones and misses some; the assay was immunoSEQ multiplex PCR. Of a few hundred thousand clones listed, more than 45% are singletons. The treatment is: oral pan-JAK inhibitor, 5-10 mg twice daily. The sample in question was CD4+ T cells sorted from blood, obtained at week 4, from a patient treated with tofacitinib. The receptors come from a human donor with alopecia areata.

This chain joins TRBV14 and TRBJ2-3; D possibly matches TRBD1 or TRBD2 (5 bases each). In germline, CDR1 is SGHDN, CDR2 FVKESK. The CDR3 has 16 amino acids. V was pared by 1 base and J by 1 base, with 12 bases between. The CDR3 coding sequence is TGTGCCAGCAGCCAAGGAGTTAGGGACCGCACAGATACGCAGTATTTT. Its translation: CASSQGVRDRTDTQYF.

The rearrangement links TRBV9 to TRBJ1-1; D gene ambiguous. V was pared by 0 bases and J by 6 bases, with 9 bases between. This CDR3 has 13 amino acids. Germline V gene data show CDR1 as SGDLS and CDR2 as YYNGEE. CDR3 loop: CASSVGLSAEAFF. DNA of the CDR3: TGTGCCAGCAGCGTAGGATTGTCGGCTGAAGCTTTCTTT.